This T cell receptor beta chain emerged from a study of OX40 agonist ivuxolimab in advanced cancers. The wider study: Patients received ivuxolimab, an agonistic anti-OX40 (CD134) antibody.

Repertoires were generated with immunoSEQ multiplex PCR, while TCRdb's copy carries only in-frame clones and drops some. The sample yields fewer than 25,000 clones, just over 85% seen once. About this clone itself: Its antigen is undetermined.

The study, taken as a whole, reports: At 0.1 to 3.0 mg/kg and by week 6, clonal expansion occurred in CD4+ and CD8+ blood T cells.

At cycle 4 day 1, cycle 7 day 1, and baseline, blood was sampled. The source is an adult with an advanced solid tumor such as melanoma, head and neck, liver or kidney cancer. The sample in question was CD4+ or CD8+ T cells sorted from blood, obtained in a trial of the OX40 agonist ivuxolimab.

The CDR3 nucleotides are TGTGCCAGCAGCAAAGAGGCAGGGCGGACAAATCAGCCCCAGCATTTT. Protein: CASSKEAGRTNQPQHF. This rearrangement joins TRBV21-1 to TRBJ1-5; TRBD1, the table's D call, lacks a check against the DNA. TRBV21-1 is classified as a pseudogene. This CDR3 has 16 amino acids.